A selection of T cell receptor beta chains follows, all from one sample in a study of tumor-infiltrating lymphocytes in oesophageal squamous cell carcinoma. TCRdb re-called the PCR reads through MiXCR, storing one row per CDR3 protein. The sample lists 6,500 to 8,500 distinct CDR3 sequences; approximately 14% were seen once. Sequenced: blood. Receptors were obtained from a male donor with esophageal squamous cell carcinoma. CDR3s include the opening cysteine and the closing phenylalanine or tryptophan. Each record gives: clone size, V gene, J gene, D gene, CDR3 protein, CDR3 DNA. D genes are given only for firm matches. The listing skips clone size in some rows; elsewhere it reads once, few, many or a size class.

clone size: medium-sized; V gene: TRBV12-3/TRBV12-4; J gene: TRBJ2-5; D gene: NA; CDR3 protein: CASSPGTASQETQYF; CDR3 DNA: TGTGCCAGCAGTCCCGGGACCGCCAGCCAAGAGACCCAGTACTTC
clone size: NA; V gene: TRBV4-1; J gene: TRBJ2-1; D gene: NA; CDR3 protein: CASSHIGVNEQFF; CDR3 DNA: TGCGCCAGCAGCCATATAGGGGTCAATGAGCAGTTCTTC
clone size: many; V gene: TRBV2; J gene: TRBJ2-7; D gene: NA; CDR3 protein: CASSVRGYEQYF; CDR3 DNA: TGTGCCAGCAGTGTTAGAGGATACGAGCAGTACTTC
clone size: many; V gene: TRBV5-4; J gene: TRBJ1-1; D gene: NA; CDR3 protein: CASSTQGLNTEAFF; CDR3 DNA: TGTGCCAGCAGCACCCAGGGGCTTAACACTGAAGCTTTCTTT
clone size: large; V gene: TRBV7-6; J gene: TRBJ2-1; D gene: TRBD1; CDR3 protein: CASSLGTGDSEQFF; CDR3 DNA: TGTGCCAGCAGCTTAGGGACAGGGGACAGTGAGCAGTTCTTC
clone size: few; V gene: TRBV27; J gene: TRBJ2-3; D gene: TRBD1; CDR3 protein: CASSSLGTGVNTQYF; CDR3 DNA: TGTGCCAGCAGTTCCCTCGGGACAGGAGTAAATACGCAGTATTTT
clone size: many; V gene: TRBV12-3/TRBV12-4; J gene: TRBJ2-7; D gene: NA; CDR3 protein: CASSYGGPGYEQYF; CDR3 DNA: TGTGCCAGCAGCTATGGGGGCCCGGGATACGAGCAGTACTTC
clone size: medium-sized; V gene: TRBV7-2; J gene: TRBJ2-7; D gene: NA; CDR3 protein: CASSLLGGGSYEQYF; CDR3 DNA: TGTGCCAGCAGCTTACTCGGGGGTGGGTCCTACGAGCAGTACTTC
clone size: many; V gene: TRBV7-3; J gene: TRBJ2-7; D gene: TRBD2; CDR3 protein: CASSSRSGGEQYF; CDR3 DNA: TGTGCCAGCAGCTCCAGGAGCGGGGGGGAGCAGTACTTC
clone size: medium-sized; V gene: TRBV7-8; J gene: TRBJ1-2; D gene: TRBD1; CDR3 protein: CASSIRGQGVDFGYTF; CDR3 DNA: TGTGCCAGCAGCATACGGGGACAGGGGGTTGACTTTGGCTACACCTTC
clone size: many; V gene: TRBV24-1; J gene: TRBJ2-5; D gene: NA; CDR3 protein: CATSAGEETQYF; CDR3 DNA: TGTGCCACCAGTGCCGGGGAAGAGACCCAGTACTTC
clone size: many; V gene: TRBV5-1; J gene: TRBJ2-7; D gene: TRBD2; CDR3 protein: CASSLESGLNSPLHF; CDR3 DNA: TGCGCCAGCAGCTTGGAGTCGGGACTAAATTCACCCCTCCACTTC
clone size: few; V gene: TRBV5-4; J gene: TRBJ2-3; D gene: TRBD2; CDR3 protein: CASSLLSGGASSTDTQYF; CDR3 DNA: TGTGCCAGCAGCTTATTAAGCGGGGGGGCCTCCAGCACAGATACGCAGTATTTT